Shown below are 15 T cell receptor beta chains from a single sample sequenced in a study of blood T cell repertoires in COVID-19. Method: immunoSEQ multiplex PCR; TCRdb's copy keeps in-frame clones and lacks some. Of 250,000 to 350,000 clones detected, 75% to 90% appear once; the ten largest clones hold about 2%. The specimen sequenced was peripheral blood. The receptor source for this set is a man aged 18 to 35 with active or convalescent COVID-19.

As to this clone: Other DNA sequences in the same sample also yield this CDR3. The genes are TRBV18 and TRBJ1-5, with D uncertain. The length of the CDR3 is 13 residues. V was pared by 3 bases and J by 4 bases, with 7 bases between. Germline CDR1 is KGHSH and CDR2 is LQKENI. The CDR3 region is CASSPGRNQPQHF. The CDR3 bases are TGTGCCAGCTCACCGGGGAGGAATCAGCCCCAGCATTTT.

This sequence joins TRBV4-1 and TRBJ2-7; 11 bases align to TRBD2. J was trimmed by 2 bases and V by 4 bases; bases with no gene match: 7. Germline V gives CDR1 MGHRA, CDR2 YSYEKL. The CDR3 consists of 16 residues. CDR3 residues: CASSPLGTSGPYEQYF. CDR3 nucleotide sequence: TGCGCCAGCAGCCCCTTAGGGACTAGCGGTCCCTACGAGCAGTACTTC.

This chain connects TRBV7-9 to TRBJ2-1, with a weak D call TRBD2 (7 bases). This CDR3 spans 16 amino acids. V lost 4 bases and J 6 bases, leaving 19 bases between the germline ends. Germline values: CDR1 SEHNR, CDR2 FQNEAQ (reference sequence). The CDR3 here is CASSSTFAGAPNEQFF. The CDR3 bases are TGTGCCAGCAGCTCTACTTTTGCGGGGGCCCCCAATGAGCAGTTCTTC.

This clone is a singleton in its sample. The V gene is TRBV3-1 (or the pseudogene TRBV3-2), the J gene TRBJ2-5, with 7 bases fitting TRBD1. Germline CDR1 is LGHDT and CDR2 is YNNKEL (reference sequence). The CDR3 is 11 residues long. Trimming took 5 bases from V and 11 from J; bases not matched to a gene: 5. The DNA for the CDR3 is TGTGCCAGCAGCTTAGACAGGGCTCAGTACTTC. Translated, it gives CASSLDRAQYF.

The chain employs TRBV6-1 and TRBJ2-4; D might be TRBD1 (6 bases). The V end lost 4 bases, the J end lost 0 bases, and 13 bases lay between the germline ends. The CDR3 totals 16 residues. The germline gives CDR1 MNHNS, CDR2 SASEGT. The CDR3 sequence is CASSAGQRLAKNIQYF. The CDR3 nucleotides read TGTGCCAGCAGTGCCGGACAGAGGCTAGCCAAAAACATTCAGTACTTC.

The rearrangement uses TRBV23-1 and TRBJ2-1, with 8 bases fitting TRBD1. TRBV23-1 is recorded as an ORF, its role being uncertain. Trimming removed 7 bases from V and 8 bases from J; junction bases left unmatched: 10. The CDR3 is 14 residues long. The CDR3 protein is CASTGGQESDEQFF. In DNA, the CDR3 is TGCGCCAGCACAGGGGGCCAGGAGTCCGATGAGCAGTTCTTC.

The V and J genes are TRBV4-1 and TRBJ2-3; 10 bases fit TRBD2. V lost 0 bases and J lost 1; bases outside the gene matches: 4. Germline-derived CDR1 and CDR2 are MGHRA and YSYEKL. The CDR3 is 17 residues long. CDR3 sequence (DNA): TGCGCCAGCAGCCAAGAGGAGAGCGGGGGGGGCACAGATACGCAGTATTTT. Its translation: CASSQEESGGGTDTQYF.

The CDR3 sequence is CASSRSGTGLGMNTEAFF. The CDR3 DNA is TGTGCCAGCAGCAGGTCCGGGACAGGGCTGGGGATGAACACTGAAGCTTTCTTT. The genes are TRBV5-6 and TRBJ1-1; 9 bases align to TRBD1. CDR3 length: 18 residues. V dropped 4 bases and J dropped 0; count of bases not matched to a gene: 13. Germline CDR1 is SGHDT and CDR2 is YYEEEE.

The gene calls are TRBV5-6 and TRBJ2-7; TRBD1 might be the D (6 bases). This CDR3 is built from 15 residues. Germline V gene data show CDR1 as SGHDT and CDR2 as YYEEEE. Trimming removed 3 bases at V and 5 bases at J, with 18 bases between. CDR3 nucleotide sequence: TGTGCCAGCAGCTCCTCCTCTACAGGGATCAACGAGCAGTACTTC. Amino acids: CASSSSSTGINEQYF.

The CDR3 DNA reads as TGTGCCAGTAGTATGACAGGGCGGTCCACCGGGGAGCTGTTTTTT. This codes for CASSMTGRSTGELFF. V usage is TRBV19 and J usage is TRBJ2-2; 7 bases align to TRBD1. V lost 3 bases to trimming and J lost 4 bases; unmatched junction nucleotides: 5. CDR3 length: 15 amino acids. Germline V gives CDR1 LNHDA, CDR2 SQIVND (reference sequence). The entire variable domain, with the rest obtained from reference TRBV19 and TRBJ2-2, is as follows: DGGITQSPKYLFRKEGQNVTLSCEQNLNHDAMYWYRQDPGQGLRLIYYSQIVNDFQKGDIAEGYSVSREKKESFPLTVTSAQKNPTAFYLCASSMTGRSTGELFFGEGSRLTVL.

CDR3 sequence reads: CASSRDSRGTDTQYF. CDR3 DNA: TGTGCCAGTAGTCGGGACAGTAGGGGCACAGATACGCAGTATTTT. V and J are TRBV19 and TRBJ2-3; TRBD1 matches 7 bases. From germline, CDR1 is LNHDA and CDR2 SQIVND (reference sequence). The CDR3 runs to 15 residues. V shed 5 bases, J shed 1 base, and the junction held 6 bases outside the gene matches.

The rearrangement joins TRBV14 to TRBJ1-3; TRBD1 agrees at 8 bases. This CDR3 contains 17 residues. From germline, CDR1 is SGHDN and CDR2 FVKESK. Trimming cost V 3 bases and J 0 bases; bases outside gene matches: 7. CDR3 DNA sequence: TGTGCCAGCAGCCAGTTTATGACAGGGGCCTCTGGAAACACCATATATTTT. It yields the protein CASSQFMTGASGNTIYF.

The chain uses TRBV19 and TRBJ1-2; D not resolved. Germline assignment: CDR1 LNHDA and CDR2 SQIVND (reference sequence). There are 15 residues in the CDR3. Trimming removed 3 bases at V and 1 base at J, with 12 bases between. CDR3 in DNA: TGTGCCAGTAGTATTTGGCGGCAGCATAACTATGGCTACACCTTC. Translation gives CASSIWRQHNYGYTF.

This rearrangement joins TRBV5-5 to TRBJ1-1; possible D gene TRBD1, 5 bases. There are 13 residues in the CDR3. The V end was cut by 0 bases, the J end by 5 bases, with 8 bases between. Germline CDR1 reads SGHKS; CDR2 reads YYEKEE (reference sequence). The chain's CDR3 is CASSLEGKTEAFF. CDR3 DNA sequence: TGTGCCAGCAGCTTGGAGGGGAAGACTGAAGCTTTCTTT.

This chain uses TRBV6-5 with TRBJ1-6; no clear D. The CDR3 has 15 amino acids. CDR1 and CDR2 from the germline V gene are MNHEY and SVGAGI. The V end lost 8 bases, the J end lost 7 bases, and 18 bases lay between the germline ends. CDR3 nucleotides: TGTGCCAGCCTTAGCGTGGGAGCTGGCAATTCACCCCTCCACTTT. Its translation: CASLSVGAGNSPLHF.